This T cell receptor beta chain is from a study of T cell responses to AZD1222 COVID-19 vaccine. Study-level results: Once two AZD1222 doses were given, Spike-specific TCR breadth and depth went up. CD4 TCRs covered the whole spike, strongest at regions 160-218 and 743-854. As reported, nearly half of all spike-specific TCRs target variant regions that are unmutated. Most donors were white British, females outnumbered males, and clonal diversity was possibly underestimated.

Sequencing was performed with immunoSEQ multiplex PCR; in TCRdb, only in-frame clones are kept and a portion is missing. The sample consists of more than 70,000 clones, 70% to 90% of them appearing once. About this clone: Antigen unknown.

From germline, CDR1 is SEHNR and CDR2 FQNEAQ (reference sequence). This CDR3 comprises 15 residues. V shed 0 bases and J 4 bases; nucleotides not matched to a gene: 4. The TCR originated in an adult who received the AZD1222 COVID-19 vaccine. The sample consisted of peripheral blood, taken 28 days after the second AZD1222 dose. This chain joins TRBV7-9 and TRBJ1-1; 8 bases match TRBD1. DNA for the CDR3: TGTGCCAGCAGCTTAGCCGCAGGGGGCTTCACTGAAGCTTTCTTT. This translates into CASSLAAGGFTEAFF.